The 20 T cell receptor beta chains reported below all come from one sample, sequenced in a study of blood T cell repertoires in COVID-19. Clones were sequenced by immunoSEQ multiplex PCR, and TCRdb holds only the in-frame ones, with some missing. The top ten clones hold approximately 10% of a sample with about 210,000 clones, about 87% of them seen once. The material sequenced was PBMCs or T cells enriched from blood (not recorded which). Receptors originate from a man between 18 and 35 years old with acute COVID-19.

The V call is TRBV27, the J call TRBJ1-2; D is uncertain. The CDR3 consists of 15 residues. V was shortened by 5 bases and J by 5 bases, with 18 bases between the two germline ends. Germline lookup yields CDR1 MNHEY and CDR2 SMNVEV (reference sequence). The CDR3 bases are TGTGCCAGCAGTCCCCCGGGAACGTCTATTTATGGCTACACCTTC. It yields the protein CASSPPGTSIYGYTF.

The chain links TRBV7-2 to TRBJ2-7; a possible D gene is TRBD2 (6 bases). The CDR3 is 15 residues long. Germline V gives CDR1 SGHTA, CDR2 FQGNSA. V was shortened by 6 bases and J by 2 bases, with 17 bases between the two germline ends. The chain's CDR3 is CASRREPGEPYEQYF. The CDR3 DNA reads TGTGCCAGCAGGCGGGAACCGGGGGAACCCTACGAGCAGTACTTC.

The chain uses TRBV2 and TRBJ1-3; D possibly corresponds to TRBD1 (5 bases). The V end was cut by 9 bases, the J end by 0 bases, with 12 bases between. Germline-derived CDR1 and CDR2 are SNHLY and FYNNEI. The CDR3 is 14 residues long. DNA of the CDR3: TGTGCCAGGAGCCGGGGGAACTCTGGAAACACCATATATTTT. Amino acids: CARSRGNSGNTIYF.

This chain links TRBV27 with TRBJ1-1; 7 bases agree with TRBD1. Losses at the gene ends were 7 bases for V and 6 bases for J; bases not matched to a gene: 8. Germline loops: CDR1 MNHEY, CDR2 SMNVEV (reference sequence). The CDR3 loop spans 13 amino acids. CDR3 loop: CASTHGTASEAFF. The DNA for the CDR3 is TGTGCCAGCACCCACGGGACAGCCTCTGAAGCTTTCTTT.

CDR3 amino acids: CASSLGEGDEQYF. The CDR3 DNA is TGTGCCAGCAGCTTAGGGGAGGGAGACGAGCAGTACTTC. This sequence joins TRBV11-3 and TRBJ2-7; 7 positions match TRBD2. The germline V gene has CDR1 SGHNT and CDR2 YENEEA. V lost 1 base to trimming and J lost 5 bases; unmatched junction nucleotides: 2. CDR3 length: 13 amino acids.

V and J are TRBV27 and TRBJ2-2; D is possibly TRBD2 (6 bases). CDR1 and CDR2 from the germline V gene are MNHEY and SMNVEV (reference sequence). This CDR3 spans 15 amino acids. Trimming took off 4 bases at V and 1 base at J, with 10 bases between the two ends. The CDR3 is CASSSVGGNTGELFF. The CDR3, as DNA: TGTGCCAGCAGTTCAGTGGGGGGGAACACCGGGGAGCTGTTTTTT.

This chain connects TRBV2 to TRBJ1-6; D remains ambiguous. V lost 4 bases, J lost 10 bases, and 17 bases lay in between. CDR1 and CDR2 (germline): SNHLY, FYNNEI. CDR3 length: 15 amino acids. As DNA, the CDR3 is TGTGCCAGCAGTGGGGGTAGAGGGCGAGGATCACCCCTCCACTTT. Residues: CASSGGRGRGSPLHF.

This clone was seen a single time. The chain recombines TRBV9 with TRBJ2-2; unclear D gene. Trimming cost V 0 bases and J 1 base, with 7 bases left between them. There are 15 residues in the CDR3. Germline V gene lookup returns CDR1 SGDLS and CDR2 YYNGEE. The CDR3: CASSVGSENTGELFF. The CDR3 DNA reads TGTGCCAGCAGCGTAGGCAGTGAGAACACCGGGGAGCTGTTTTTT.

The rearrangement links TRBV29-1 to TRBJ2-2, with 8 bases fitting TRBD2. Germline loops: CDR1 SQVTM, CDR2 ANQGSEA. The V gene end was trimmed by 4 bases and the J gene end by 0 bases; junction bases not matched to a gene: 4. The CDR3 runs to 15 residues. CDR3 DNA: TGCAGCGTTGTTAGCGGGAATACGAACACCGGGGAGCTGTTTTTT. Its translation: CSVVSGNTNTGELFF.

This clone was observed once. This chain joins TRBV11-3 and TRBJ1-6, with 10 bases identical to TRBD1. The germline CDR1 and CDR2 sequences are SGHNT and YENEEA. CDR3 size: 14 residues. Trimming took 4 bases from V and 14 from J; bases not matched to a gene: 8. The CDR3 spells CASSSRTGGRSLHF. CDR3 sequence (DNA): TGTGCCAGCAGCTCAAGGACAGGGGGTCGGTCCCTCCACTTT.

The chain links TRBV4-2 to TRBJ2-2, with 8 bases that match TRBD2. Losses at the gene ends were 1 base for V and 4 bases for J; bases not matched to a gene: 5. Germline V gives CDR1 LGHNA, CDR2 YNFKEQ. This CDR3 spans 16 amino acids. CDR3 in DNA: TGTGCCAGCAGCCAAGTACGGGGGGGCACCACCGGGGAGCTGTTTTTT. Translation gives CASSQVRGGTTGELFF.

The chain combines TRBV5-6 with TRBJ2-7; possibly TRBD2 for D (5 bases). The V gene's germline CDR1 is SGHDT and CDR2 YYEEEE. Trimming took off 4 bases at V and 3 bases at J, with 5 bases between the two ends. This CDR3 contains 11 residues. The CDR3 DNA reads TGTGCCAGCAGCCGGGACTACGAGCAGTACTTC. Residues: CASSRDYEQYF. The full variable domain, with the rest looked up from reference TRBV5-6 and TRBJ2-7, is DAGVTQSPTHLIKTRGQQVTLRCSPKSGHDTVSWYQQALGQGPQFIFQYYEEEERQRGNFPDRFSGHQFPNYSSELNVNALLLGDSALYLCASSRDYEQYFGPGTRLTVT.

The chain combines TRBV29-1 with TRBJ2-1, with TRBD2 matching 9 bases. Germline trimming cut 0 bases from V and 6 bases from J; bases unmatched to any gene: 6. Germline V lookup: CDR1 SQVTM, CDR2 ANQGSEA. This CDR3 has 15 amino acids. The CDR3: CSVEDRSGRRNEQFF. CDR3 nucleotide sequence: TGCAGCGTTGAAGATCGTAGCGGGAGACGCAATGAGCAGTTCTTC.

The chain links TRBV29-1 to TRBJ2-7; D perhaps matches TRBD2 (5 bases). The CDR3 runs 14 residues. Germline CDR1 is SQVTM and CDR2 is ANQGSEA. Trimming removed 4 bases from V and 2 bases from J, with 15 bases in between. CDR3 DNA: TGCAGCGTTGTCTGGCGGGCCGGTACCTACGAGCAGTACTTC. It codes for CSVVWRAGTYEQYF.

The chain is built from TRBV28 and TRBJ2-6, with D possibly TRBD2 on 7 matching bases. The CDR3 is made up of 18 amino acids. The germline V gene encodes CDR1 MDHEN and CDR2 SYDVKM. V was pared by 5 bases and J by 1 base, with 18 bases between. This CDR3 reads CASSTMWGGASGANVLTF. In DNA, the CDR3 is TGTGCCAGCAGTACCATGTGGGGGGGCGCATCTGGGGCCAACGTCCTGACTTTC.

The chain carries TRBV9 and TRBJ2-2, with D tentatively TRBD1 (5 bases). Between the trimmed V and J ends, which lost 0 bases and 6 bases, there was a span of 18 bases. Germline assignment: CDR1 SGDLS and CDR2 YYNGEE. The CDR3 has 17 residues. This chain's CDR3 is CASSVGPPPSGPGELFF. The DNA of the CDR3 is TGTGCCAGCAGCGTAGGCCCACCACCCTCAGGGCCCGGGGAGCTGTTTTTT.

The chain couples TRBV7-2 to TRBJ2-3, with unresolved D. The CDR3 is 14 amino acids. Germline V gene lookup returns CDR1 SGHTA and CDR2 FQGNSA. V lost 3 bases and J lost 2, with 9 bases in between. The CDR3, as DNA: TGTGCCAGCAGCTTCGCCAGATTCACAGATACGCAGTATTTT. Its protein product is CASSFARFTDTQYF.

The V call is TRBV4-1, the J call TRBJ1-1, with unresolved D. V was clipped by 1 base and J by 0 bases, with 6 bases between them. CDR3 length equals 14 residues. Germline V gene sequence: CDR1 MGHRA, CDR2 YSYEKL. The CDR3 sequence is CASSQGRMNTEAFF. The CDR3, as DNA: TGCGCCAGCAGCCAAGGCAGGATGAACACTGAAGCTTTCTTT.

The gene calls are TRBV4-1 and TRBJ1-2; D is unresolved. The germline V and J ends were trimmed by 1 base and 4 bases, with 7 bases remaining between them. The CDR3 runs to 13 residues. Germline V CDR1 and CDR2: MGHRA, YSYEKL. The CDR3 nucleotides read TGCGCCAGCAGCCAAGGCGGTCTCTATGGCTACACCTTC. It codes for CASSQGGLYGYTF.

This chain connects TRBV7-3 to TRBJ2-7, with D perhaps TRBD2 (5 bases). The V gene lost 5 bases and the J gene lost 6 bases, with 14 bases spanning the gap. Germline CDR1 SGHTA, CDR2 FQGTGA. CDR3 size: 13 residues. DNA of the CDR3: TGTGCCAGCAGCCAAGAAGGACTGAGCGAGCAGTACTTC. Protein sequence: CASSQEGLSEQYF.